These 20 T cell receptor beta chains were all obtained from the same sample, sequenced in a study of regulatory T cells in long-lasting Graves disease. Noted time point: newly diagnosed GD, antithyroid drugs for less than 3 months. The authors made the TCR library using RNA they extracted from PBMCs. Construction of TCR beta libraries relied on iRepertoire HTBI primers and on Arm-PCR targeting CDR3 regions. A single record per CDR3 protein comes from TCRdb applying MiXCR to the multiplex PCR reads. Altogether a few hundred thousand distinct CDR3 sequences are present, approximately 12% being singletons, with the ten largest covering around 18%. These sequences were also reported in another study, on T cells in Graves' hyperthyroidism and ophthalmopathy.

The sequencing here drew on peripheral blood mononuclear cells (PBMCs), taken at new diagnosis, from a patient treated with antithyroid drugs. Receptors were obtained from a woman under 30 with Graves disease.

The gene calls are TRBV11-2 and TRBJ2-5; no clear D gene. The CDR3 spans 15 residues. V dropped 1 base and J dropped 4 bases, with 13 bases sitting between them. Germline CDR1 is SGHAT and CDR2 is FQNNGV. In DNA, the CDR3 is TGTGCCAGCAGCTTAGGGCCATCTACCCCAGAGACCCAGTACTTC. It yields the protein CASSLGPSTPETQYF.

This clonotype was counted many times. The chain joins TRBV7-9 to TRBJ1-1, with D uncertain. Germline assignment: CDR1 SEHNR and CDR2 FQNEAQ (reference sequence). V lost 3 bases, J lost 10 bases, and 12 bases lay in between. The CDR3 has 12 residues. CDR3: CASSFFSDGAFF. CDR3 nucleotides: TGTGCCAGCAGCTTTTTTTCCGACGGAGCTTTCTTT.

This clonotype was detected ten times or more. This chain links TRBV7-2 with TRBJ2-1, with D tentatively TRBD1 (7 bases). CDR1 and CDR2 (germline): SGHTA, FQGNSA. This CDR3 contains 14 residues. The V gene lost 4 bases and the J gene lost 12 bases, with 19 bases spanning the gap. The CDR3 reads CASSSGGRLGGQFF. CDR3 coding DNA: TGTGCCAGCAGCTCAGGGGGGAGACTAGGGGGGCAGTTCTTC.

The chain carries TRBV14 and TRBJ2-1, with TRBD2 matching 7 bases. CDR1 and CDR2 (germline): SGHDN, FVKESK. After removal of 0 bases from V and 3 bases from J, the junction contained 5 bases not matched to a gene. The CDR3 length is 16 residues. CDR3 region: CASSQEGGGIYNEQFF. CDR3 DNA sequence: TGTGCCAGCAGCCAAGAGGGGGGGGGGATCTACAATGAGCAGTTCTTC.

This clonotype was recorded at least ten times. The junction and the germline gene differ at one end; a read error may be behind it. The rearrangement uses TRBV18 and TRBJ2-6; D gene ambiguous. The CDR3 consists of 14 residues. Germline V gene sequence: CDR1 KGHSH, CDR2 LQKENI. The CDR3 DNA sequence: TGCGCCAGCAGCCAAGGGTCTGGGGCCAACGTCCTGACTTTC. Its protein product is CASSQGSGANVLTF. The full variable domain, completed using reference TRBV18 and TRBJ2-6, is NAGVMQNPRHLVRRRGQEARLRCSPMKGHSHVYWYRQLPEEGLKFMVYLQKENIIDESGMPKERFSAEFPKEGPSILRIQQVVRGDSAAYFCASSQGSGANVLTFGAGSRLTVL.

This clonotype was found many times. The chain couples TRBV13 to TRBJ2-1, with 10 positions matching TRBD2. Trimming removed 4 bases from V and 0 bases from J; junction bases left unmatched: 3. This CDR3 is built from 16 residues. Per germline, CDR1 PRHDT and CDR2 FYEKMQ (reference sequence). CDR3 DNA sequence: TGTGCCAGCAGCTCTTTAGCGGGGGGCTCCTACAATGAGCAGTTCTTC. It is translated as CASSSLAGGSYNEQFF.

This clonotype has at least ten counts. The chain is built from TRBV5-1 and TRBJ1-1, with 7 bases fitting TRBD1. The CDR3 loop spans 14 amino acids. CDR1 is SGHRS, CDR2 YFSETQ, per germline. V lost 1 base to trimming and J lost 3 bases; unmatched junction nucleotides: 3. The CDR3 reads CASSLSTGYTEAFF. Here the CDR3 DNA reads TGCGCCAGCAGCTTGTCGACAGGGTACACTGAAGCTTTCTTT.

This chain joins TRBV6-2 or TRBV6-3 and TRBJ2-1, with D maybe TRBD2 (6 bases). This CDR3 comprises 16 residues. Germline values: CDR1 MNHEY, CDR2 SVGEGT. V shed 6 bases and J shed 4 bases, with 19 bases lying between them. The CDR3: CASSLAGLARYNEQFF. Written as DNA, the CDR3 is TGTGCCAGCAGCCTCGCCGGGCTAGCGCGGTACAATGAGCAGTTCTTC.

This clonotype appeared many times. This chain joins TRBV6-5 and TRBJ2-7; TRBD1 might be the D (6 bases). Germline-derived CDR1 and CDR2 are MNHEY and SVGAGI. V was clipped by 0 bases and J by 4 bases, with 7 bases between them. This CDR3 contains 13 residues. CDR3 nucleotides: TGTGCCAGCAGTTACTCGAGGGGGTACGAGCAGTACGTC. Translation gives CASSYSRGYEQYV.

In this sample, this clonotype turned up a few times. The CDR3 here is CASLQGVSAGNTIYF. The CDR3, as DNA: TGTGCCAGCCTCCAGGGGGTGTCAGCTGGAAACACCATATATTTT. V usage is TRBV7-2 and J usage is TRBJ1-3; 7 bases line up with TRBD1. The V gene end was trimmed by 8 bases and the J gene end by 2 bases; junction bases not matched to a gene: 9. CDR1 SGHTA and CDR2 FQGNSA come from the germline V gene. CDR3 length equals 15 residues.

This clonotype was seen a few times. The chain links TRBV13 to TRBJ2-7; 7 positions match TRBD2. The length of the CDR3 is 20 residues. Germline V gives CDR1 PRHDT, CDR2 FYEKMQ (reference sequence). Germline trimming cut 2 bases from V and 1 base from J; bases unmatched to any gene: 20. DNA for the CDR3: TGTGCCAGCAGCTTAAACCCTCGGCGGGAGATGGTTCTTTTATCCTACGAGCAGTACTTC. Its protein is CASSLNPRREMVLLSYEQYF.

This clonotype has ten or more counts. The rearrangement links TRBV20-1 to TRBJ2-2; no clear D. This CDR3 spans 14 amino acids. Per the germline V gene, CDR1 is DFQATT and CDR2 is SNEGSKA (reference sequence). The V and J ends lost 6 bases and 0 bases respectively, with 11 bases between them. CDR3 sequence (DNA): TGCAGTGCCCCTGCCTTCGCGAACACCGGGGAGCTGTTTTTT. Translating it yields CSAPAFANTGELFF.

In regard to this clonotype: This sequence may be a read error, since a much larger clone differs from it by one base. The genes are TRBV7-2 and TRBJ2-7; TRBD1 matches 8 bases. V was pared by 5 bases and J by 7 bases, with 13 bases of the junction left unmatched. CDR3 length: 15 residues. Germline lookup yields CDR1 SGHTA and CDR2 FQGNSA. In DNA form, the CDR3 reads TGTGCCAGCAGCCCGGACAGGGCAACTTTCAATGAGCAGTACTTC. It is translated as CASSPDRATFNEQYF.

This clonotype was recorded many times. The chain has TRBV10-3 and TRBJ2-5; tentative D call: TRBD1 (6 bases). Trimming shortened V by 3 bases and J by 4 bases, and 12 bases separated the two germline ends. CDR1 is ENHRY, CDR2 SYGVKD, per germline. The CDR3 length is 14 residues. DNA for the CDR3: TGTGCCATCAGTGAAGCTGGGGGCAGAGAGACCCAGTACTTC. Its translation: CAISEAGGRETQYF.

With regard to this clonotype: A much larger clonotype is one base distant, so this may be a read error. The chain recombines TRBV7-3 with TRBJ2-3; no clear D. Looked up from germline, CDR1 is SGHTA and CDR2 is FQGTGA. V lost 5 bases and J 1 base, leaving 7 bases between the germline ends. The CDR3 consists of 13 residues. This CDR3 reads CASSPARTDTQYF. The CDR3 DNA follows: TGTGCCAGCAGCCCCGCGCGCACAGATACGCAGTATTTT.

This clonotype was recorded many times. The chain recombines TRBV24-1 with TRBJ2-5; D is ambiguous. V lost 4 bases to trimming and J lost 5 bases, with 16 bases between them. Germline V gene data show CDR1 as KGHDR and CDR2 as SFDVKD. The CDR3 has 15 amino acids. Here the CDR3 DNA reads TGTGCCACCAGTGAATCCATTGGCGGAAGGGAGACCCAGTACTTC. Translating gives CATSESIGGRETQYF.

V and J are TRBV20-1 and TRBJ2-2; TRBD2 aligns across 7 bases. V lost 3 bases and J lost 2; bases outside the gene matches: 24. Per the germline V gene, CDR1 is DFQATT and CDR2 is SNEGSKA (reference sequence). The CDR3 totals 21 residues. CDR3: CSARMGGGSPPTHLNTGELFF. The CDR3 nucleotides read TGCAGTGCTAGGATGGGCGGGGGATCTCCACCCACCCATTTAAACACCGGGGAGCTGTTTTTT.

This clonotype was observed many times. The chain uses TRBV6-1 and TRBJ1-1; no reliable D call. The CDR3 consists of 14 residues. CDR1 and CDR2 from the germline V gene are MNHNS and SASEGT. The germline V and J ends were trimmed by 3 bases and 6 bases, with 14 bases remaining between them. CDR3: CASSEWKNGAEAFF. The CDR3 region has the DNA TGTGCCAGCAGTGAGTGGAAGAATGGGGCTGAAGCTTTCTTT.

Ten or more counts support this clonotype. J is TRBJ1-2 and V is TRBV28; D ambiguous. There are 13 residues in the CDR3. Germline CDR1 MDHEN, CDR2 SYDVKM. V gave up 6 bases and J gave up 0 bases, with 8 bases separating them. CDR3 nucleotide sequence: TGTGCCAGCAGGGGGTTAACTAACTATGGCTACACCTTC. As protein: CASRGLTNYGYTF.

This clonotype showed up many times. The V and J genes are TRBV12-3 or TRBV12-4 and TRBJ2-3; D is uncertain. The V end was cut by 6 bases, the J end by 2 bases, with 24 bases between. The CDR3 length is 18 residues. This CDR3 reads CASRLDSLRDHFTDTQYF. In DNA form, the CDR3 reads TGTGCCAGCAGGCTCGACTCGCTGCGAGACCATTTCACAGATACGCAGTATTTT.